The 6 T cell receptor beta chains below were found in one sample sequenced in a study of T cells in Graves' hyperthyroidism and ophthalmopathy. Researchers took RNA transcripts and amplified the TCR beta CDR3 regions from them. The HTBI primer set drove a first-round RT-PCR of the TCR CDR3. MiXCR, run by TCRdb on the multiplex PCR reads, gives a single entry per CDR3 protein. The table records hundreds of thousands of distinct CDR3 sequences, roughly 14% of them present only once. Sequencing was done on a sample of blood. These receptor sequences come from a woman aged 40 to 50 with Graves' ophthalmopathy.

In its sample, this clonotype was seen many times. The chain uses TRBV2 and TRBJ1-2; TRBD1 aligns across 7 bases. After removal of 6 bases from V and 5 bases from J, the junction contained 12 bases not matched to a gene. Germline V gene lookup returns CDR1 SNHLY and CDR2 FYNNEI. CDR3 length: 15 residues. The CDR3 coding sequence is TGTGCCAGCAGCGGATGGACAGGCATCCCTTATGGCTACACCTTC. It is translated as CASSGWTGIPYGYTF.

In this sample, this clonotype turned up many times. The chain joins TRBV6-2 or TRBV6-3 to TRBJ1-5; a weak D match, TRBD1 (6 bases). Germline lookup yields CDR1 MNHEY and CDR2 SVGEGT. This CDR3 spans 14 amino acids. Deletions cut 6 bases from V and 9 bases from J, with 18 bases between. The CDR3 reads CASRPSGGIRPQHF. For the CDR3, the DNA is TGTGCCAGCAGGCCCTCGGGGGGCATACGGCCCCAGCATTTT.

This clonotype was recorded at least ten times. The DNA for the CDR3 is TGTGCCAGCAGTTTAGGGACAGGGGGGGACTATGGCTACACCTTC. Protein product: CASSLGTGGDYGYTF. The rearrangement joins TRBV12-3 or TRBV12-4 to TRBJ1-2, with 10 bases matching TRBD1. J was trimmed by 3 bases and V by 1 base; bases with no gene match: 2. The CDR3 loop spans 15 amino acids.

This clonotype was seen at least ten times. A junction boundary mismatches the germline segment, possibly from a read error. In DNA, the CDR3 is TGTGCCAGCAGTTACCGGCAGGGGGCTGGAAACACCACATATTTT. Translated: CASSYRQGAGNTTYF. The chain couples TRBV6-5 to TRBJ1-3; TRBD1 aligns across 8 bases. CDR1 MNHEY and CDR2 SVGAGI come from the germline V gene. The CDR3 runs 15 residues.

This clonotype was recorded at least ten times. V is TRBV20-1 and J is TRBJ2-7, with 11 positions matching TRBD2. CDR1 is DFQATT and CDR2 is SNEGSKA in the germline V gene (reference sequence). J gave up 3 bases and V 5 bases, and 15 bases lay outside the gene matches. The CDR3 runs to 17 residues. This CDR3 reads CSAPSRVTSGSFYEQYF. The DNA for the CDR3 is TGCAGTGCTCCAAGTAGGGTAACTAGCGGGAGCTTCTACGAGCAGTACTTC.

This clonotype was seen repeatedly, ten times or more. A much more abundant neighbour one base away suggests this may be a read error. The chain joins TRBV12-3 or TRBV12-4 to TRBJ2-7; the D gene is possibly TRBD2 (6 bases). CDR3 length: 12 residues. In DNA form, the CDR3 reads TGTGCCAGCAGTTTGGAGGGAGGCGAGCAGTGCTTC. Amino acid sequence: CASSLEGGEQCF.